This T cell receptor (beta chain) was obtained from a study of CD8+ T cells in alopecia areata. Treatment denoted: oral pan-JAK inhibitor, 5-10 mg twice daily. Broader study findings: Scalp samples also yield sequences from resident alphabeta T cells of normal skin. Mice gave a clearer picture of TCR sharing than patients did, possibly for HLA-related reasons. Numerous clones, expanded in lesions, remained in scalp and blood during tofacitinib.

Extraction and reverse transcription of RNA yielded cDNA as the sequencing template. Assay: immunoSEQ multiplex PCR; the TCRdb copy retains only in-frame clones and omits some. Among around 140,000 clones listed, approximately 90% were seen once. Germline-derived CDR1 and CDR2 are SGDLS and YYNGEE. This CDR3 is 13 amino acids long. The ends were cut back, 4 bases at V and 5 bases at J, with 13 bases in the middle. Regarding this clone: Antigen specificity is unknown.

The chain combines TRBV9 with TRBJ2-7; D is unclear. This receptor was taken from a human donor with alopecia areata. This specimen consisted of CD8+ T cells sorted from blood, obtained at week 4, from a patient treated with tofacitinib. The CDR3 sequence: CASSSDRVNEQYF. Written as DNA, the CDR3 is TGTGCCAGCAGCTCCGATCGAGTCAACGAGCAGTACTTC. The whole variable domain, filled in from reference TRBV9 and TRBJ2-7, reads DSGVTQTPKHLITATGQRVTLRCSPRSGDLSVYWYQQSLDQGLQFLIQYYNGEERAKGNILERFSAQQFPDLHSELNLSSLELGDSALYFCASSSDRVNEQYFGPGTRLTVT.